These T cell receptor beta chains were read from a single sample in a study of CD8 T cells in Susac syndrome. TCRdb called the immunoSEQ multiplex PCR reads again in MiXCR, with one record for every CDR3 protein. The table shows 190,000 or so distinct CDR3 sequences, with approximately 95% occurring only once. Sequenced: CD4+ T cells from PBMCs. These TCRs come from a human donor with multiple sclerosis. CDR3s include the opening cysteine and the closing phenylalanine or tryptophan.

CASRRTGRYEQYF	TRBV12-3/TRBV12-4	TRBJ2-7
CASSYVLGIGEQFF	TRBV6-2/TRBV6-3	TRBJ2-1
CASSVIAGLDTQYF	TRBV2	TRBJ2-3
CASSQESTAGNEQFF	TRBV4-2	TRBJ2-1
CASSLSGGPTAEAFF	TRBV5-1	TRBJ1-1
CSVKRGFSTDTQYF	TRBV29-1	TRBJ2-3
CASSSTGQGYEQHF	TRBV7-9	TRBJ2-7
CAWSVSRLSTEAFF	TRBV30	TRBJ1-1
CSASWGARGNQPQHF	TRBV20-1	TRBJ1-5
CAGGTGNQPQHF	TRBV30	TRBJ1-5
CASSPRLAGDNEQFF	TRBV12-3/TRBV12-4	TRBJ2-1
CASSSAPTANTEAFF	TRBV6-5	TRBJ1-1
CASSLDAGGVGETQYF	TRBV5-1	TRBJ2-5
CASRGTSFGEQYF	TRBV7-2	TRBJ2-7
CASSYAGGQRDEQFF	TRBV12-3/TRBV12-4	TRBJ2-1
CASSLEWGLEEKLFF	TRBV5-1	TRBJ1-4
CASTWAASNEKLFF	TRBV12-3/TRBV12-4	TRBJ1-4
CASSSPLRGGLETQYF	TRBV5-6	TRBJ2-5
CASSPQGTGSNSPLHF	TRBV3-1	TRBJ1-6
CASSPLAGGLETQYF	TRBV9	TRBJ2-5
CASSVTGGVHTF	TRBV25-1	TRBJ1-2
CSARDPIAGSTDTQYF	TRBV20-1	TRBJ2-3
CASSQVRGGIRPSGANVLTF	TRBV4-1	TRBJ2-6
CASRWYSGANVLTF	TRBV6-5	TRBJ2-6
CASSLAPGTGGQGQFF	TRBV7-9	TRBJ2-1
CSVHTTGGGELFF	TRBV29-1	TRBJ2-2
CASSGGPLTFQHF	TRBV2	TRBJ1-5
CASSLTGTDIQYF	TRBV5-8	TRBJ2-4
CATRRGRTNTEAFF	TRBV6-5	TRBJ1-1
CSSLPGQRGDTQYF	TRBV29-1	TRBJ2-3
CASSPQLAATDTQYF	TRBV5-1	TRBJ2-3
CASSLIYNQPQHF	TRBV27	TRBJ1-5
CASSQATYEQYF	TRBV12-3/TRBV12-4	TRBJ2-7
CASSQDLYEQYF	TRBV3-1	TRBJ2-7
CASVWDRGNSNQPQHF	TRBV6-5	TRBJ1-5
CSVSRDSPGETQYF	TRBV29-1	TRBJ2-5
CSVEALVSRGGYNEQFF	TRBV29-1	TRBJ2-1